The clone carrying this TCR beta chain showed up many times. CDR1 and CDR2 from the germline V gene are KGHSH and LQKENI. CDR3 length: 15 amino acids. V lost 4 bases to trimming and J lost 4 bases; unmatched junction nucleotides: 8. These data come from a study of early T cells in non-severe SARS-CoV-2 infection. Study in general: Unsorted whole-blood RNA was sequenced in bulk, leaving chains unpaired.

The protocol attached unique molecular identifiers to individual cDNA molecules. Each CDR3 protein is one row after TCRdb ran MiXCR on the 5' RACE reads. Of 40,000 to 65,000 distinct CDR3 sequences listed, 8% were seen once; the top ten hold about 9%. V and J are TRBV18 and TRBJ2-3; TRBD1 matches 7 bases. Sequenced material: whole blood. The source of this sequence is an adult who was a healthcare worker with PCR-confirmed SARS-CoV-2 infection or an uninfected control (not recorded which). Here the CDR3 reads CASSLDRAMSDTQYF. The CDR3, as DNA: TGTGCCAGCTCACTAGACAGGGCCATGTCAGATACGCAGTATTTT.